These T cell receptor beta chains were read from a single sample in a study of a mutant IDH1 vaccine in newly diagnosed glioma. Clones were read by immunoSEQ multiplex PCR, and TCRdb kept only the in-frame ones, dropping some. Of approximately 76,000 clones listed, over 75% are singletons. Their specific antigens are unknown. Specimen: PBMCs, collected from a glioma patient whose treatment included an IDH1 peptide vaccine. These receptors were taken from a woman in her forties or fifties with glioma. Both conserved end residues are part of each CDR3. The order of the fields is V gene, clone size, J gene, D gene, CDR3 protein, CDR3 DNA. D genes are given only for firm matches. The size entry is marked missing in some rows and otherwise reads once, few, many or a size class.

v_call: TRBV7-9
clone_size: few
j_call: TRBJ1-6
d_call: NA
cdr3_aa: CASSLEERSPLHF
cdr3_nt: TGTGCCAGCAGCCTCGAAGAGCGATCACCCCTCCACTTT

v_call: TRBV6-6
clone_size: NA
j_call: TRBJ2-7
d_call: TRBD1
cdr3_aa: CASTLTGIPHEQYF
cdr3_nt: TGTGCCAGCACCCTGACAGGGATTCCCCACGAGCAGTACTTC

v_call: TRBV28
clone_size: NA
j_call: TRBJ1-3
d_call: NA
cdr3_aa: CASSLDLRSGNTIYF
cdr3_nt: TGTGCCAGCAGTTTGGACTTACGCTCTGGAAACACCATATATTTT

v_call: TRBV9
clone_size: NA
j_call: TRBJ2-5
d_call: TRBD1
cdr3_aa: CASSETGPSETQYF
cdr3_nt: TGTGCCAGCAGCGAGACAGGGCCTAGCGAGACCCAGTACTTC

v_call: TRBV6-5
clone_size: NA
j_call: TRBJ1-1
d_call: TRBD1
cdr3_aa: CASTQGQANTEAFF
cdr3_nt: TGTGCCAGCACCCAAGGACAGGCGAACACTGAAGCTTTCTTT

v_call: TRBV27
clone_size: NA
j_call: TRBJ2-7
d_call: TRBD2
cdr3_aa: CASSLWASGIYEQYF
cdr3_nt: TGTGCCAGCAGTTTATGGGCTAGCGGCATTTACGAGCAGTACTTC

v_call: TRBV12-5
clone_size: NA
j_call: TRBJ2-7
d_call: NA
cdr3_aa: CASGLVLGLYEQYF
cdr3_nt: TGTGCTAGTGGTTTGGTATTGGGTCTCTACGAGCAGTACTTC

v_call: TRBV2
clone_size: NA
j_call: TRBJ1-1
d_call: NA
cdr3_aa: CASRASEAFF
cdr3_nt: TGTGCCAGCAGGGCCTCGGAAGCTTTCTTT

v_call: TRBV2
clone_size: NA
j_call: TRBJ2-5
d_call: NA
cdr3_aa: CASSGTAQETQYF
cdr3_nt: TGTGCCAGCAGTGGGACCGCCCAAGAGACCCAGTACTTC

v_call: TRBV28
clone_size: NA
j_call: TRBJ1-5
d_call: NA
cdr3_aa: CASLGGDRKNQPQHF
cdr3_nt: TGTGCCAGCCTCGGTGGGGATAGGAAAAATCAGCCCCAGCATTTT

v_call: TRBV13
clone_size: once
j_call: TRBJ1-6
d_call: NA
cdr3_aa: CASAPRGENSPLHF
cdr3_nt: TGTGCCAGCGCCCCCCGGGGGGAGAATTCACCCCTCCACTTT

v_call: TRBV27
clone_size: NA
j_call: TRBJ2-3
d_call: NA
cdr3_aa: CASSGAGGDTQYF
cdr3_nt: TGTGCCAGTTCGGGAGCGGGCGGGGATACGCAGTATTTT

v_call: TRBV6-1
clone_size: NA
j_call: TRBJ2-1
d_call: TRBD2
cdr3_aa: CASSDRTSWFF
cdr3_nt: TGTGCCAGCAGCGATCGGACTAGCTGGTTCTTC

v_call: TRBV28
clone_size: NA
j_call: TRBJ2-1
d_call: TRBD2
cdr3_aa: CASSPPLSGSSYNEQFF
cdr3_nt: TGTGCCAGCAGTCCTCCTCTTAGCGGGAGCTCCTACAATGAGCAGTTCTTC

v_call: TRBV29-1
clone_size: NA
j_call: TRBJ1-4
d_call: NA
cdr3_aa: CSVGYRINEKLFF
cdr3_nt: TGCAGCGTTGGATACAGGATTAATGAAAAACTGTTTTTT

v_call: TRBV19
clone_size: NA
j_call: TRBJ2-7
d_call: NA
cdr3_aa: CASGQAYEQYF
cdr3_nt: TGTGCCAGTGGGCAGGCCTACGAGCAGTACTTC

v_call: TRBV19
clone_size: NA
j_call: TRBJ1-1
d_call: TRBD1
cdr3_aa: CASSLTGAYTEAFF
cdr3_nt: TGTGCCAGTAGCCTTACAGGGGCGTACACTGAAGCTTTCTTT

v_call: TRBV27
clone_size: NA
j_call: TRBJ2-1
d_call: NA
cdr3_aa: CASSFGQGYNEQFF
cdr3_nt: TGTGCCAGCAGTTTCGGGCAAGGCTACAATGAGCAGTTCTTC

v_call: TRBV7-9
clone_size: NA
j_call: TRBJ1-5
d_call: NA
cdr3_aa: CASSWGDLTGDRNQPQHF
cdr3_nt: TGTGCCAGCAGCTGGGGAGACCTGACAGGAGATCGGAATCAGCCCCAGCATTTT

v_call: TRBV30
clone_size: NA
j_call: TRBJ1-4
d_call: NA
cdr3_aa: CAWSTDSEKLFF
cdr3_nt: TGTGCCTGGAGTACGGACTCTGAAAAACTGTTTTTT

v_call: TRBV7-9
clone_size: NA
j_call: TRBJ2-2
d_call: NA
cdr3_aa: CASSLGRASAYTGELFF
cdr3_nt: TGTGCCAGCAGCTTAGGCCGGGCGTCCGCCTACACCGGGGAGCTGTTTTTT

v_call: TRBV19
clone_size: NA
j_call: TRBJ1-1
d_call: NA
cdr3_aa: CASSILGGNTEAFF
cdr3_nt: TGTGCCAGTAGTATATTAGGAGGAAACACTGAAGCTTTCTTT

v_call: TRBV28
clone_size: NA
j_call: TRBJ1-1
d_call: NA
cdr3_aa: CASSLQNTEAFF
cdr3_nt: TGTGCCAGCAGTTTACAGAACACTGAAGCTTTCTTT

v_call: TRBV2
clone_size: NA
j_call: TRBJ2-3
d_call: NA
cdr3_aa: CASSDTGGTQYF
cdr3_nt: TGTGCCAGCAGTGACACGGGTGGCACGCAGTATTTT

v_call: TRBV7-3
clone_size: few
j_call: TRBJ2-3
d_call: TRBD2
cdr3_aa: CASSLRSGITDTQYF
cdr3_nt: TGTGCCAGCAGCTTAAGGAGCGGGATCACAGATACGCAGTATTTT

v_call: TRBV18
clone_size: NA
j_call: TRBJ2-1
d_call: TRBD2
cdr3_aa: CASSPLAGGYNEQFF
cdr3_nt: TGTGCCAGCTCACCACTAGCGGGAGGATACAATGAGCAGTTCTTC

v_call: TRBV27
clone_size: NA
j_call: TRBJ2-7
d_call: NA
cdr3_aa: CASSALEAVSYEQYF
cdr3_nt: TGTGCCAGCAGTGCCCTGGAGGCTGTCTCCTACGAGCAGTACTTC

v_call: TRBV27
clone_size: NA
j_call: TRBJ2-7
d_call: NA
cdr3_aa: CASSFGGSYEQYF
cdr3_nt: TGTGCCAGCAGTTTTGGTGGGTCCTACGAGCAGTACTTC

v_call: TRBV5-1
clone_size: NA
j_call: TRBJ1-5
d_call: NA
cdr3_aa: CASSLVWGENQPQHF
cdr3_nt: TGCGCCAGCAGCTTGGTTTGGGGGGAGAATCAGCCCCAGCATTTT

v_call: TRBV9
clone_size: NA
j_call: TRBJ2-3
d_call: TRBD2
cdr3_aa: CASTPVGGSGRTDTQYF
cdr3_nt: TGTGCCAGCACCCCTGTGGGGGGTAGCGGGAGAACAGATACGCAGTATTTT

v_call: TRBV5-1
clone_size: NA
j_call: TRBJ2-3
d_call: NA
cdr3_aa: CASSLRTGGGPDTQYF
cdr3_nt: TGCGCCAGCAGCTTGAGGACAGGCGGGGGCCCAGATACGCAGTATTTT

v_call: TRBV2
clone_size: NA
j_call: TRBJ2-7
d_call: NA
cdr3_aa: CASGLGYEQYF
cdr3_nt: TGTGCCAGCGGACTGGGCTACGAGCAGTACTTC

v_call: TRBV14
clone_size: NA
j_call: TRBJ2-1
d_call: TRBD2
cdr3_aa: CASSLLAGGPWYEQFF
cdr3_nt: TGTGCCAGCAGCCTACTAGCGGGAGGGCCGTGGTATGAGCAGTTCTTC

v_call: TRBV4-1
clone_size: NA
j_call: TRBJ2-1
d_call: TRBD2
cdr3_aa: CASSLSGTSGTYNEQFF
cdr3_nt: TGCGCCAGCAGCCTTTCCGGGACTAGCGGAACCTACAATGAGCAGTTCTTC

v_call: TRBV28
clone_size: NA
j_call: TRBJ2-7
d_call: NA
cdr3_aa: CASSPDRSRRQYF
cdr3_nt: TGTGCCAGCAGCCCAGACCGTTCTAGGCGGCAGTACTTC

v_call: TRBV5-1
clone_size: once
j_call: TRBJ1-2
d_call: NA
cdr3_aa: CASSLAGDGYTF
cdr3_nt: TGCGCCAGCAGCCTGGCAGGGGACGGCTACACCTTC

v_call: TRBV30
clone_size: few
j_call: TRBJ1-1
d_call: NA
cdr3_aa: CAWFRLNTEAFF
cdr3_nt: TGTGCCTGGTTCAGGCTGAACACTGAAGCTTTCTTT

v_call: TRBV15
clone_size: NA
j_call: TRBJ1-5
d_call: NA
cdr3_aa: CATTGIGQPQHF
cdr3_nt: TGTGCCACCACAGGGATAGGCCAGCCCCAGCATTTT

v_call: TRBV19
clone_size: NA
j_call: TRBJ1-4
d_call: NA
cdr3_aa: CASSMRANEKLFF
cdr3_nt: TGTGCCAGTAGTATGCGGGCTAATGAAAAACTGTTTTTT

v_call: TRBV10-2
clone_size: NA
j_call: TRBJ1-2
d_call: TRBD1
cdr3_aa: CASSDPGTGPTNYGYTF
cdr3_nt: TGCGCCAGCAGTGACCCGGGGACAGGGCCTACTAACTATGGCTACACCTTC

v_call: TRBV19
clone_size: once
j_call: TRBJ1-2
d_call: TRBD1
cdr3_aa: CASRRGQGRGANYGYTF
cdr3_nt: TGTGCCAGTAGGAGGGGACAGGGACGAGGGGCTAACTATGGCTACACCTTC

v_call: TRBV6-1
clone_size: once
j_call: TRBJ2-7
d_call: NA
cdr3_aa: CASSEHLDSTYEQYF
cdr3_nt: TGTGCCAGCAGTGAGCATCTGGACTCTACCTACGAGCAGTACTTC

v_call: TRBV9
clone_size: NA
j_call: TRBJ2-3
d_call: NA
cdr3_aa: CASSVGWADTQYF
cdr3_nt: TGTGCCAGCAGCGTAGGATGGGCAGATACGCAGTATTTT

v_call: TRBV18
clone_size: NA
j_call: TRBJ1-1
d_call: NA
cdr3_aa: CASSGVINTEAFF
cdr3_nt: TGTGCCAGCTCAGGGGTTATAAACACTGAAGCTTTCTTT

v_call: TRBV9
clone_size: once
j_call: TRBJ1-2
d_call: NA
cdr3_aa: CASSTTAGGYGYTF
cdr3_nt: TGTGCCAGCAGCACGACAGCGGGTGGCTATGGCTACACCTTC

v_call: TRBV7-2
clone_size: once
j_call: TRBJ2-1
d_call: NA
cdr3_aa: CASRLQRLYNEQFF
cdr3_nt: TGTGCCAGCAGACTACAGCGGCTTTACAATGAGCAGTTCTTC

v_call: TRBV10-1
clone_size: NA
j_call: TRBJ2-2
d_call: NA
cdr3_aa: CASSPIGTGELFF
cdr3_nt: TGCGCCAGCAGCCCGATTGGGACCGGGGAGCTGTTTTTT

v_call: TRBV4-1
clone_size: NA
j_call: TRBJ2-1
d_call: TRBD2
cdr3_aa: CASSQRLAANEQFF
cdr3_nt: TGCGCCAGCAGCCAACGACTAGCGGCAAATGAGCAGTTCTTC

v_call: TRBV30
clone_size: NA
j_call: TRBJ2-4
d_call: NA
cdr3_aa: CAWWGKGIGNIQYF
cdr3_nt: TGTGCCTGGTGGGGGAAGGGTATTGGGAACATTCAGTACTTC

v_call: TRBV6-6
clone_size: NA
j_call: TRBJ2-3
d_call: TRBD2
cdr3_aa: CASRPGTSGRADTQYF
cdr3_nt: TGTGCCAGCAGGCCGGGGACTAGCGGGAGGGCAGATACGCAGTATTTT

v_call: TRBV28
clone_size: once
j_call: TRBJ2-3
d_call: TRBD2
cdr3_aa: CASSFIGGGTDTQYF
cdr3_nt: TGTGCCAGCAGTTTCATCGGGGGGGGCACAGATACGCAGTATTTT

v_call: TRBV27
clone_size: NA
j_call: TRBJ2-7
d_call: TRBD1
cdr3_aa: CASSPHRGVRYEQYF
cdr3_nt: TGTGCCAGCAGCCCCCACAGGGGTGTAAGGTACGAGCAGTACTTC

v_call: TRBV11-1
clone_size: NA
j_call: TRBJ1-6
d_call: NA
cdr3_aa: CASSLTRDINSPLHF
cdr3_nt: TGTGCCAGCAGCTTAACCCGGGATATTAATTCACCCCTCCACTTT

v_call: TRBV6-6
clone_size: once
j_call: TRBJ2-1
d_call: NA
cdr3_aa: CASSHRDQGRWDEQFF
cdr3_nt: TGTGCCAGCAGTCACCGGGACCAAGGTAGGTGGGATGAGCAGTTCTTC

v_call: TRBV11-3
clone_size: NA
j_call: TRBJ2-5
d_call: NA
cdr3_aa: CASSLTRRETQYF
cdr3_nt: TGTGCCAGCAGCTTAACTAGACGAGAGACCCAGTACTTC

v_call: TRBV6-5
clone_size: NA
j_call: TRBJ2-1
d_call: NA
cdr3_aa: CASSYGTGRSYNEQFF
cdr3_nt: TGTGCCAGCAGTTACGGTACCGGGAGAAGCTACAATGAGCAGTTCTTC

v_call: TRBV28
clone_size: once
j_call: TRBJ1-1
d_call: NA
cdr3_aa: CASSEPGTVNTEAFF
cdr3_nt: TGTGCCAGCAGTGAGCCCGGAACAGTGAACACTGAAGCTTTCTTT

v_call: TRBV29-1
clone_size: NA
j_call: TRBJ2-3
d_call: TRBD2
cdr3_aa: CSVPTSGSTYTDTQYF
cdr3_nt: TGCAGCGTCCCCACTAGCGGGAGCACATACACAGATACGCAGTATTTT

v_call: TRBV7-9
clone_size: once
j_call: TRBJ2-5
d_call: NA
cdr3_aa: CASSLEVRLYF
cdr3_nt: TGTGCCAGCAGCTTAGAAGTCCGCTTGTACTTC

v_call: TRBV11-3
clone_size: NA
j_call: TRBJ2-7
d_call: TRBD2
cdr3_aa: CASSMGGRSYEQYF
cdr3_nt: TGTGCCAGCAGCATGGGGGGGAGATCCTACGAGCAGTACTTC